These 8 T cell receptor beta chains were sequenced from one sample in a study of T cell responses to AZD1222 COVID-19 vaccine. The data were produced by immunoSEQ multiplex PCR, yet TCRdb's version contains in-frame clones alone and is incomplete. This table has fewer than 200,000 clones, approximately 88% appearing once. The sample consisted of peripheral blood, taken 28 days after the second AZD1222 dose. These receptors were obtained from an adult who received the AZD1222 COVID-19 vaccine.

The chain carries TRBV5-1 and TRBJ1-1; 7 nucleotides line up with TRBD1. The CDR3 sequence is 18 residues long. After removal of 0 bases from V and 6 bases from J, the junction contained 17 bases not matched to a gene. The germline gives CDR1 SGHRS, CDR2 YFSETQ. CDR3 nucleotide sequence: TGCGCCAGCAGCTTGGGGACAGGAAGTAGCCCTTCATATCCTGAAGCTTTCTTT. Its protein product is CASSLGTGSSPSYPEAFF.

The rearrangement uses TRBV19 and TRBJ2-7; D not certain. V lost 6 bases and J lost 1, with 13 bases in between. CDR3 length: 14 residues. Germline V gives CDR1 LNHDA, CDR2 SQIVND (reference sequence). The chain's CDR3 is CASSPFHGSYEQYF. The CDR3 DNA reads TGTGCCAGTAGCCCCTTTCACGGGTCCTACGAGCAGTACTTC.

The V and J genes are TRBV6-6 and TRBJ2-1, with D tentatively TRBD2 (6 bases). This CDR3 contains 12 residues. The V end was cut by 6 bases, the J end by 8 bases, with 11 bases between. Germline V gene lookup returns CDR1 MNHNY and CDR2 SVGAGI (reference sequence). The CDR3 spells CASSTRRDEQFF. The CDR3 bases are TGTGCCAGCAGCACACGGAGGGATGAGCAGTTCTTC.

The rearrangement joins TRBV6-6 to TRBJ1-2, with 11 bases fitting TRBD1. J gave up 4 bases and V 8 bases, and 12 bases lay outside the gene matches. The CDR3 has 16 residues. Germline CDR1 and CDR2: MNHNY and SVGAGI (reference sequence). CDR3 sequence reads: CASGSGQGVIVYGYTF. For the CDR3, the DNA is TGTGCCAGCGGTTCGGGACAGGGGGTGATTGTCTATGGCTACACCTTC.

This clone showed up many times. The gene calls are TRBV11-3 and TRBJ2-7; D possibly corresponds to TRBD2 (7 bases). CDR1 is SGHNT and CDR2 is YENEEA in the germline V gene. V lost 7 bases and J lost 6, with 13 bases in between. The length of the CDR3 is 12 residues. Written as DNA, the CDR3 is TGTGCCAGCATCCGTCGGGGGGCCGAGCAGTACTTC. This codes for CASIRRGAEQYF.

The CDR3, as DNA: TGCAGCGTTCGTAACCCGCTAAACTATGGCTACACCTTC. Protein: CSVRNPLNYGYTF. This chain links TRBV29-1 with TRBJ1-2; no definite D call. The V gene's germline CDR1 is SQVTM and CDR2 ANQGSEA. V was trimmed by 5 bases and J by 2 bases, leaving 12 bases between them. This CDR3 spans 13 amino acids.

This clone was found once. This sequence joins TRBV5-5 and TRBJ1-4; TRBD1 aligns across 8 bases. The CDR3 has 19 residues. Germline V CDR1 and CDR2: SGHKS, YYEKEE (reference sequence). V was pared by 4 bases and J by 0 bases, with 14 bases of the junction left unmatched. The CDR3 region is CASSRTGQGRGATNEKLFF. Here the CDR3 DNA reads TGTGCCAGCAGCCGTACCGGACAGGGAAGAGGGGCAACTAATGAAAAACTGTTTTTT.

V and J are TRBV19 and TRBJ2-3, with 11 bases that match TRBD1. The germline V gene encodes CDR1 LNHDA and CDR2 SQIVND (reference sequence). The CDR3 length is 15 residues. V trimming: 1 base; J trimming: 4 bases; junction bases outside the gene matches: 1. The CDR3 DNA sequence: TGTGCCAGTAGTATAGGGACAGGGGGCCCAGATACGCAGTATTTT. It yields the protein CASSIGTGGPDTQYF.